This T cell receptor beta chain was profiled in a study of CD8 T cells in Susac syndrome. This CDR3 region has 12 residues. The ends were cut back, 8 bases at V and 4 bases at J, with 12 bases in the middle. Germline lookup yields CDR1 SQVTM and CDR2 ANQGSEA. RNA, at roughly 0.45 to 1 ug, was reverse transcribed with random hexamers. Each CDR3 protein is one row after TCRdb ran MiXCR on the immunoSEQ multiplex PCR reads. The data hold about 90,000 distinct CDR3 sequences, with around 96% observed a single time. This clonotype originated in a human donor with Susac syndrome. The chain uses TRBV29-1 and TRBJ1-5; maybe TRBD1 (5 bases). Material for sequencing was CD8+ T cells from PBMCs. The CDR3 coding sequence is TGCAGCACCCGGGACGGTAATCAGCCCCAGCATTTT. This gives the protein CSTRDGNQPQHF.